This is a list of T cell receptor beta chains from one sample in a study of long-term antiretroviral therapy in people with HIV. Data came from immunoSEQ multiplex PCR; TCRdb stores just in-frame clones and leaves some out. The sample has about 16,000 clones, 88% seen once. This specimen consisted of unsorted PBMCs, obtained 0.7 years before starting antiretroviral therapy. These receptors all come from a man between 50 and 59 years old with HIV. The CDR3 runs from the conserved cysteine through the conserved F or W. The order of the fields is J gene, V gene, CDR3 protein.

j_gene: TRBJ2-3
v_gene: TRBV7-9
CDR3aa: CASSLAEGAVDTQYF

j_gene: TRBJ1-4
v_gene: TRBV4-1
CDR3aa: CASSQGSVTREKLFF

j_gene: TRBJ2-5
v_gene: TRBV5-1
CDR3aa: CASSPKGQAGGFQETQYF

j_gene: TRBJ2-1
v_gene: TRBV30
CDR3aa: CAWSVQGYEQFF

j_gene: TRBJ2-7
v_gene: TRBV12-2
CDR3aa: CASRKGARRGESYEQYF

j_gene: TRBJ2-1
v_gene: TRBV5-1
CDR3aa: CASSLDNIGNEQFF

j_gene: TRBJ1-2
v_gene: TRBV30
CDR3aa: CAWSVPGLGVHF

j_gene: TRBJ2-2
v_gene: TRBV5-1
CDR3aa: CASSLYFRPAGEYTGELFF

j_gene: TRBJ2-1
v_gene: TRBV27
CDR3aa: CASSRTGTGFYNEQFF

j_gene: TRBJ2-7
v_gene: TRBV14
CDR3aa: CASSQDWVTGSSYEQYF

j_gene: TRBJ2-3
v_gene: TRBV11-1
CDR3aa: CASSLGRTDTQYF

j_gene: TRBJ2-1
v_gene: TRBV21-1
CDR3aa: CASSKEELAGGNEQFF

j_gene: TRBJ1-5
v_gene: TRBV4-2
CDR3aa: CASSQEYRGLDHF

j_gene: TRBJ1-5
v_gene: TRBV5-1
CDR3aa: CASSLAPSAGNQPQHF

j_gene: TRBJ2-7
v_gene: TRBV11-1
CDR3aa: CASSQNYEQYF

j_gene: TRBJ2-1
v_gene: TRBV25-1
CDR3aa: CASSRHYNEQFF

j_gene: TRBJ2-5
v_gene: TRBV5-1
CDR3aa: CASSLQAGQETQYF

j_gene: TRBJ1-4
v_gene: TRBV7-7
CDR3aa: CASSGGTNEKLFF

j_gene: TRBJ1-2
v_gene: TRBV7-9
CDR3aa: CASRGRGDYGYTF

j_gene: TRBJ2-7
v_gene: TRBV15
CDR3aa: CATSRDRRTSGSIGTYEQYF

j_gene: TRBJ2-2
v_gene: TRBV7-8
CDR3aa: CASSSTGVYTGELFF

j_gene: TRBJ2-5
v_gene: TRBV5-1
CDR3aa: CASSPRGSGGKQETQYF

j_gene: TRBJ2-1
v_gene: TRBV14
CDR3aa: CASSQTQGLPYNEQFF

j_gene: TRBJ1-1
v_gene: TRBV11-2
CDR3aa: CASSSDGLNTEAFF

j_gene: TRBJ2-5
v_gene: TRBV27
CDR3aa: CASSPGPRKPQETQYF

j_gene: TRBJ2-7
v_gene: TRBV21-1
CDR3aa: CASCPRQGGTYEQYF

j_gene: TRBJ2-7
v_gene: TRBV7-2
CDR3aa: CASSSASKRGISYEQYF

j_gene: TRBJ2-2
v_gene: TRBV28
CDR3aa: CASKLQQAFATRGDGELFF

j_gene: TRBJ2-7
v_gene: TRBV27
CDR3aa: CASSLSSGTGHYEQYF

j_gene: TRBJ2-7
v_gene: TRBV30
CDR3aa: CALGGDQNSYEQYF

j_gene: TRBJ1-6
v_gene: TRBV7-3
CDR3aa: CASSQTGSGSPLHF

j_gene: TRBJ1-6
v_gene: TRBV30
CDR3aa: CAWAASYNSPLHF

j_gene: TRBJ2-7
v_gene: TRBV4-2
CDR3aa: CASSWSDEQYF

j_gene: TRBJ1-1
v_gene: TRBV18
CDR3aa: CASSPSSGDLSEAFF

j_gene: TRBJ2-1
v_gene: TRBV5-1
CDR3aa: CASSIPGVAGVEQFF

j_gene: TRBJ2-1
v_gene: TRBV18
CDR3aa: CASSPSGTTYNEQFF

j_gene: TRBJ1-2
v_gene: TRBV9
CDR3aa: CASSVLTAPNYGYTF

j_gene: TRBJ2-4
v_gene: TRBV10-2
CDR3aa: CASSELGFAKNIQYF

j_gene: TRBJ1-2
v_gene: TRBV7-2
CDR3aa: CASSLLRDYGYTF

j_gene: TRBJ2-7
v_gene: TRBV27
CDR3aa: CASSLRPGTESYEQYF

j_gene: TRBJ2-7
v_gene: TRBV6-1
CDR3aa: CASRSGTGFYEQYF

j_gene: TRBJ2-7
v_gene: TRBV19
CDR3aa: CASSMGLAGVREQYF

j_gene: TRBJ1-1
v_gene: TRBV5-1
CDR3aa: CASVQGPTNTEAFF

j_gene: TRBJ1-4
v_gene: TRBV4-2
CDR3aa: CASSQPPGQGASDEKLFF

j_gene: TRBJ2-2
v_gene: TRBV27
CDR3aa: CASSLVADTGELFF

j_gene: TRBJ2-2
v_gene: TRBV5-6
CDR3aa: CASRATGRGRLLNTGELFF

j_gene: TRBJ2-2
v_gene: TRBV2
CDR3aa: CASGGQGASTGELFF

j_gene: TRBJ1-1
v_gene: TRBV15
CDR3aa: CATSRDRGSGVGTEAFF

j_gene: TRBJ2-3
v_gene: TRBV7-2
CDR3aa: CASSYRPRGFYTQYF

j_gene: TRBJ2-3
v_gene: TRBV29-1
CDR3aa: CSGTGQGGTDTQYF

j_gene: TRBJ1-1
v_gene: TRBV13
CDR3aa: CASSLTPDRNTEAFF

j_gene: TRBJ2-7
v_gene: TRBV7-9
CDR3aa: CASSELAGGVEQYF

j_gene: TRBJ2-5
v_gene: TRBV11-2
CDR3aa: CASSLEPEETQYF

j_gene: TRBJ2-3
v_gene: TRBV7-3
CDR3aa: CASSLRGTSGSSDTQYF

j_gene: TRBJ2-7
v_gene: TRBV7-8
CDR3aa: CASSPALAGTYEQYF

j_gene: TRBJ2-1
v_gene: TRBV5-1
CDR3aa: CASSLVPGQGYNEQFF

j_gene: TRBJ1-1
v_gene: TRBV28
CDR3aa: CASSSTGWGINTEAFF

j_gene: TRBJ2-7
v_gene: TRBV18
CDR3aa: CASSPGTGGSYEQYF

j_gene: TRBJ1-2
v_gene: TRBV6-5
CDR3aa: CASSYSTAGGGYTF

j_gene: TRBJ2-7
v_gene: TRBV5-1
CDR3aa: CASSSTGTGSLGEQYF